Following are 11 T cell receptor beta chains from one sample sequenced in a study of human T cells and chemical hapten exposure. Documented time point: patch test 2, 6 weeks after DPC sensitization. As for treatment: therapeutic diphenylcyclopropenone sensitization with weekly scalp DPC. Each CDR3 protein gets one entry after TCRdb re-called the RACE reads with MiXCR. The repertoire has roughly 50,000 distinct CDR3 sequences, about 10% of them found once; the top ten carry 1.5% to 2%. This material consisted of whole blood, taken in connection with sensitization to the hapten diphenylcyclopropenone (DPC). These receptors were taken from a woman aged 45 to 65 with alopecia areata. Some clones in this sample may be carry-over from other donors' samples.

In its sample, this clonotype was seen many times. One junction end does not reproduce the germline sequence, and a read error may be involved. The chain is built from TRBV12-3 or TRBV12-4 and TRBJ2-7; 10 bases agree with TRBD2. The CDR3 totals 15 residues. In DNA, the CDR3 is TGTGCCAGCAGTCTAGCGGGAGCAGGATCCTACGAGCAGTACTTC. Translating gives CASSLAGAGSYEQYF.

The chain recombines TRBV7-2 with TRBJ1-5; D unresolved. With 1 base removed from V and 2 bases from J, the gap between germline ends came to 9 bases. Germline CDR1 is SGHTA and CDR2 is FQGNSA. This CDR3 has 15 amino acids. The CDR3: CASSLDLMGNQPQHF. CDR3 DNA: TGTGCCAGCAGCTTAGACTTAATGGGCAATCAGCCCCAGCATTTT.

This chain connects TRBV27 to TRBJ2-7, with TRBD2 as a possible D gene (5 bases). Deletions cut 6 bases from V and 0 bases from J, with 15 bases between. CDR3 length: 15 amino acids. Germline CDR1 reads MNHEY; CDR2 reads SMNVEV (reference sequence). The CDR3 is CASSSPSGSSYEQYF. CDR3 nucleotides: TGTGCCAGCAGCTCCCCTAGTGGGAGCTCCTACGAGCAGTACTTC.

The chain is built from TRBV9 and TRBJ1-3; D not certain. Trimming shortened V by 4 bases and J by 1 base, and 12 bases separated the two germline ends. The germline CDR1 and CDR2 sequences are SGDLS and YYNGEE. The CDR3 covers 15 residues. CDR3 in DNA: TGTGCCAGCAGCCCACCTGGACGATCTGGAAACACCATATATTTT. Translating it yields CASSPPGRSGNTIYF.

This clonotype was picked up a small number of times. The chain has TRBV6-6 and TRBJ2-3; 9 bases map to TRBD1. J lost 3 bases, V lost 1 base, and 2 bases had no gene match. CDR3 length: 15 amino acids. Germline V gives CDR1 MNHNY, CDR2 SVGAGI (reference sequence). CDR3 sequence reads: CASSYWGQGTDTQYF. In DNA form, the CDR3 reads TGTGCCAGCAGTTACTGGGGACAGGGTACAGATACGCAGTATTTT.

This clonotype was detected a few times. This chain connects TRBV7-9 to TRBJ1-1; the D is unclear. CDR3 length equals 14 residues. Trimming shortened V by 1 base and J by 0 bases, and 6 bases separated the two germline ends. The germline V gene has CDR1 SEHNR and CDR2 FQNEAQ (reference sequence). The CDR3 loop reads CASSLVGMNTEAFF. The CDR3 DNA follows: TGTGCCAGCAGCTTAGTTGGGATGAACACTGAAGCTTTCTTT.

V is TRBV6-5 and J is TRBJ1-1; D is ambiguous. The CDR3 consists of 14 residues. V shed 7 bases and J shed 2 bases, with 14 bases lying between them. Germline V lookup: CDR1 MNHEY, CDR2 SVGAGI. CDR3 nucleotides: TGTGCCAGCACCCTACGGCCAGGCAACACTGAAGCTTTCTTT. This gives the protein CASTLRPGNTEAFF.

This clonotype was counted ten times or more. The chain carries TRBV29-1 and TRBJ1-1; possibly TRBD1 for D (5 bases). CDR3 length: 12 amino acids. V lost 7 bases and J lost 0, with 9 bases in between. Germline V gene data show CDR1 as SQVTM and CDR2 as ANQGSEA. CDR3 residues: CSGGNMNTEAFF. The CDR3 region has the DNA TGCAGCGGGGGGAACATGAACACTGAAGCTTTCTTT.

This clonotype was seen a handful of times. The chain couples TRBV20-1 to TRBJ1-5; the D gene is possibly TRBD1 (6 bases). V gave up 1 base and J gave up 4 bases, with 11 bases separating them. Germline CDR1 is DFQATT and CDR2 is SNEGSKA (reference sequence). This CDR3 is 14 amino acids long. CDR3 region: CSARAGQPNQPQHF. The CDR3 DNA sequence: TGCAGTGCTAGAGCTGGACAGCCAAATCAGCCCCAGCATTTT.

The V call is TRBV29-1, the J call TRBJ2-5; D may be TRBD1 (5 bases). This CDR3 contains 14 residues. Trimming cost V 7 bases and J 2 bases, with 17 bases left between them. Germline CDR1 is SQVTM and CDR2 is ANQGSEA. The CDR3 DNA is TGCAGCGCCACTCGAGACAGCACTCAAGAGACCCAGTACTTC. As protein: CSATRDSTQETQYF.

The rearrangement uses TRBV12-3 or TRBV12-4 and TRBJ2-7; 10 positions agree with TRBD2. V lost 5 bases and J lost 2; bases outside the gene matches: 6. CDR3 length: 15 amino acids. Here the CDR3 DNA reads TGTGCCAGCAGTATTAGCGGGAGGCCCCCCTACGAGCAGTACTTC. Protein product: CASSISGRPPYEQYF.